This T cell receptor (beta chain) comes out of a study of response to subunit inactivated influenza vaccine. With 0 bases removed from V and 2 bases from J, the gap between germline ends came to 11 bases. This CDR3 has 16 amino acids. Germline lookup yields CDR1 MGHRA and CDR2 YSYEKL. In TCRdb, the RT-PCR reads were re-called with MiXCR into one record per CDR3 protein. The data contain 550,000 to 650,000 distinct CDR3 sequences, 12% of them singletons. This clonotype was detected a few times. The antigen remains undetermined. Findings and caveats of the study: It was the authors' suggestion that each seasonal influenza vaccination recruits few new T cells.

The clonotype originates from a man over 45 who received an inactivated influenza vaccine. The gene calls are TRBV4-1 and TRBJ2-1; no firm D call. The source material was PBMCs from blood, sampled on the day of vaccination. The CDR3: CASSQDLGRTYNEQFF. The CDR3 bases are TGCGCCAGCAGCCAAGATCTGGGTCGGACCTACAATGAGCAGTTCTTC.